Given below is one TCR beta chain in context. Its antigen remains unidentified. Unstimulated Tregs (CD4+CD25+CD127-) and CD4+CD25- non-Tregs were sorted from PBMCs. Losses at the gene ends were 1 base for V and 7 bases for J; bases not matched to a gene: 0. The CDR3 runs to 13 residues. Germline V CDR1 and CDR2: SEHNR, FQNEAQ (reference sequence). The data belong to a study of Tregs in tolerant kidney transplant recipients. Looking at the study overall: The nonmyeloablative bone marrow transplants came from related graft donors, with transient mixed chimerism.

The protocol was immunoSEQ multiplex PCR, while the TCRdb copy is restricted to in-frame clones and leaves out a portion. In the table there are around 78,000 clones, around 93% of which are singletons. Study-level results: Tregs expanded with activated donor B cells seemed most donor-specific.

The sample here was Tregs from blood, taken before the transplant. This TCR came from a human donor who received a combined kidney and bone marrow transplant. This rearrangement joins TRBV7-9 to TRBJ1-4, with 7 bases fitting TRBD1. The CDR3 is CASSLDRGEKLFF. The DNA for the CDR3 is TGTGCCAGCAGCTTAGACAGGGGTGAAAAACTGTTTTTT.